This TCR beta chain was captured in a study of blood T cell repertoires in COVID-19 (dated by TCRdb to 2020 to 2021). The study in broad terms: Samples from collaborators originated in the United States, Italy and Spain and spanned both the acute and convalescent phases of COVID-19. The prospective study material was composed of cDNA or gDNA derived from T cells, B-cell-depleted T cells, or PBMCs. The dataset comprised deeply sampled blood TCRbeta repertoires from subjects exposed to, actively infected with, or recovered from COVID-19. The repertoires were made available in a free public database intended to serve as a resource for research on the immune response to SARS-CoV-2. Samples were obtained from the ongoing ImmuneRACE study (first 160 participants) and from some 1,300 subjects provided by 6 global collaborators. A de-identified subject ID, COVID-19 status, age in years and sex were almost always included in the sample metadata. Where available, HLA class I and class II types were taken from metadata supplied by the sample provider and were not determined by assay-based typing. The full study reports these points: The quantity of clinical and demographic metadata differed by source and by participant and was supplied without curation.

After removal of 1 base from V and 8 bases from J, the junction retains 7 bases not matched to a gene. CDR1 is given as LGHNA and CDR2 as YNFKEQ, both from the germline V gene. The CDR3 covers 14 residues, taking in both the cysteine and the phenylalanine. Of all the DNA, just the CDR3 is kept, 42 bases in frame from base 1. TCRbeta CDR3 regions were amplified from genomic DNA by means of the immunoSEQ Assay, a bias-controlled multiplex PCR. In the source study's methods: The number of nucleated cells in each sample was estimated from the amplification of reference gene primers within the assay. To quantify the absolute abundance of each unique TCRbeta CDR3 rearrangement, sequence reads were collapsed and filtered. For each sample, productive Simpson clonality was calculated as the square root of Simpson's diversity index over productive rearrangements. TCRdb retrieved this table from immuneACCESS and kept in-frame rearrangements only. Not all clones are present; in checked studies, unresolved V genes account for under half, and no reason is known for the remainder. The DNA was the basis for D and trimming; V, J and clone size are from that table. Within this sample are about 380,000 clones, with roughly 89% of them counted one time only. 6.5% of the sample rests with the top ten.

About this clone itself: Its antigen remains undetermined. The sample holds no much larger clone one base away, and base qualities are not on file.

The collaborating institutions used their own protocols to collect whole blood in K2EDTA tubes. Collaborator samples were shipped for TCRbeta analysis as frozen whole blood, isolated PBMCs, or DNA extracted from either sample type. The clonotype was recovered from a man younger than 30 with active or convalescent COVID-19. The sequencing sample was made of peripheral blood. The receptor chain draws on TRBV4-2 and TRBJ1-2; TRBD1 matches 7 bases in the middle. CDR3 reads: CASSQGTGGRGYTF. Read as DNA, the sequence is TGTGCCAGCAGCCAAGGGACAGGAGGTCGGGGCTACACCTTC.